This entry lists 31 T cell receptor beta chains sequenced from one sample in a study of blood T cell repertoires in COVID-19. This table comes from immunoSEQ multiplex PCR, and its TCRdb copy is limited to in-frame clones, with some not included. This sample has over 200,000 clones, with around 89% found just once. The sequencing input was PBMCs or T cells enriched from blood (not recorded which). Every receptor here comes from a man younger than 40 who had been exposed to COVID-19.

The V and J genes are TRBV12-3 or TRBV12-4 and TRBJ1-5, with 9 positions matching TRBD1. Trimming at V came to 10 bases and at J to 4 bases, leaving 5 bases not matched to a gene. This CDR3 has 13 residues. CDR3 region: CATSDRGNQPQHF. The CDR3 region has the DNA TGTGCCACCTCGGACAGGGGAAATCAGCCCCAGCATTTT.

In regard to this clone: Other DNA sequences in the same sample also yield this CDR3. The chain joins TRBV20-1 to TRBJ1-2; D call uncertain. The V end lost 3 bases, the J end lost 7 bases, and 9 bases lay between the germline ends. The CDR3 spans 11 residues. Germline CDR1 DFQATT, CDR2 SNEGSKA (reference sequence). CDR3: CSARGGGGYTF. CDR3 DNA: TGCAGTGCTAGGGGCGGAGGTGGCTACACCTTC.

The V gene is TRBV2, the J gene TRBJ1-1; TRBD1 aligns across 8 bases. CDR1 and CDR2 from the germline V gene are SNHLY and FYNNEI. V lost 8 bases to trimming and J lost 0 bases; unmatched junction nucleotides: 5. The CDR3 is 14 residues long. The CDR3 DNA sequence: TGTGCCAGCGGTCGGACAGGGATGAACACTGAAGCTTTCTTT. It specifies CASGRTGMNTEAFF.

J is TRBJ1-2 and V is TRBV10-3; D may be TRBD1 (5 bases). The germline gives CDR1 ENHRY, CDR2 SYGVKD. This CDR3 is built from 14 residues. V was clipped by 7 bases and J by 2 bases, with 14 bases between them. The CDR3 bases are TGTGCCATCACCCCCCGGGAGGGGAACTATGGCTACACCTTC. Translated: CAITPREGNYGYTF.

This clone was seen only a few times. The chain employs TRBV12-3 or TRBV12-4 and TRBJ1-6, with TRBD1 matching over 7 bases. The CDR3 covers 13 residues. After removal of 6 bases from V and 8 bases from J, the junction contained 4 bases not matched to a gene. The CDR3 protein is CASRTRGDSPLHF. As DNA, the CDR3 is TGTGCCAGCAGGACCAGGGGGGATTCACCCCTCCACTTT.

The chain couples TRBV2 to TRBJ2-4, with D maybe TRBD1 (5 bases). CDR1 SNHLY and CDR2 FYNNEI come from the germline V gene. V was clipped by 1 base and J by 6 bases, with 13 bases between them. This CDR3 spans 15 amino acids. CDR3 amino acids: CASSEGTGPSNIQYF. The CDR3 nucleotides read TGTGCCAGCAGTGAAGGAACAGGACCTTCAAACATTCAGTACTTC.

This chain links TRBV21-1 with TRBJ2-7; TRBD1, the D gene given by the table, was not confirmed from the DNA. TRBV21-1 is an annotated pseudogene. The CDR3 consists of 14 residues. CDR3 sequence (DNA): TGTGCCAGCAACCTTTTTGCCCAGAACTACGAGCAGTACTTC. As protein: CASNLFAQNYEQYF.

This clone was seen a single time. The chain joins TRBV7-9 to TRBJ1-3; the D is unclear. CDR1 is SEHNR, CDR2 FQNEAQ, per germline (reference sequence). This CDR3 has 16 residues. V dropped 6 bases and J dropped 0 bases, with 15 bases sitting between them. The DNA of the CDR3 is TGTGCCAGCAGTTCAGGCGACGGGAGCTCTGGAAACACCATATATTTT. It translates to CASSSGDGSSGNTIYF.

This clone came up a few times. The chain joins TRBV28 to TRBJ2-5, with a weak D call TRBD1 (7 bases). Germline V lookup: CDR1 MDHEN, CDR2 SYDVKM. V lost 8 bases to trimming and J lost 5 bases, with 18 bases between them. CDR3 size: 14 residues. The CDR3 protein is CASSDREVLETQYF. Here the CDR3 DNA reads TGTGCCAGCTCCGACAGGGAGGTATTGGAGACCCAGTACTTC.

The rearrangement links TRBV5-4 to TRBJ1-6, with D unclear. Germline V gene data show CDR1 as SGHNT and CDR2 as YYREEE (reference sequence). The V end was cut by 0 bases, the J end by 10 bases, with 8 bases between. There are 13 residues in the CDR3. The CDR3 sequence: CASSLVTDSPLHF. DNA for the CDR3: TGTGCCAGCAGCTTGGTTACAGACTCACCCCTCCACTTT.

CDR3 in DNA: TGTGCCACCGCGGGACTATCTTTGTTGAGCACAGATACGCAGTATTTT. It yields the protein CATAGLSLLSTDTQYF. This chain joins TRBV2 and TRBJ2-3; 7 bases map to TRBD2. The germline gives CDR1 SNHLY, CDR2 FYNNEI. This CDR3 has 16 residues. Trimming took 10 bases from V and 0 from J; bases not matched to a gene: 13.

The chain couples TRBV18 to TRBJ1-6, with 7 positions matching TRBD1. With 3 bases clipped from V and 6 bases from J, the junction kept 2 bases outside the gene matches. CDR1 and CDR2 from the germline V gene are KGHSH and LQKENI. This CDR3 contains 14 residues. The CDR3 nucleotides are TGTGCCAGCTCACCGGGACAGTCTAATTCACCCCTCCACTTT. Residues: CASSPGQSNSPLHF.

This CDR3 reads CASSEVIAGGYEQYF. The CDR3, as DNA: TGTGCCAGCAGTGAAGTCATAGCGGGGGGTTACGAGCAGTACTTC. The chain joins TRBV6-1 to TRBJ2-7; TRBD2 matches 10 bases. The CDR3 extends over 15 amino acids. In germline, CDR1 is MNHNS, CDR2 SASEGT. V was pared by 1 base and J by 4 bases, with 4 bases of the junction left unmatched.

The gene calls are TRBV19 and TRBJ1-2; 8 nucleotides match TRBD1. The V gene's germline CDR1 is LNHDA and CDR2 SQIVND (reference sequence). The V segment lost 0 bases and the J segment 4 bases; nucleotides outside the gene matches: 7. The CDR3 covers 16 residues. In DNA, the CDR3 is TGTGCCAGTAGTATAGATGGCCGGACAGGGCCCTATGGCTACACCTTC. Encoded protein: CASSIDGRTGPYGYTF.

The rearrangement joins TRBV30 to TRBJ1-5, with D unclear. The CDR3 is 13 residues long. Trimming stripped 2 bases from V and 3 bases from J, with 8 bases between. Germline V lookup: CDR1 GTSNPN, CDR2 SVGIG (reference sequence). CDR3 sequence reads: CAWSPQNNQPQHF. The CDR3 DNA sequence: TGTGCCTGGAGTCCCCAGAACAATCAGCCCCAGCATTTT.

The rearrangement uses TRBV2 and TRBJ2-3; 8 bases map to TRBD1. Per germline, CDR1 SNHLY and CDR2 FYNNEI. The CDR3 totals 14 residues. V was clipped by 8 bases and J by 5 bases; unmatched bases: 9. The CDR3 coding sequence is TGTGCCAGCTACGACAGGGGTTGGCAAGATACGCAGTATTTT. This sequence encodes CASYDRGWQDTQYF. The full variable domain, completed using reference TRBV2 and TRBJ2-3, is EPEVTQTPSHQVTQMGQEVILRCVPISNHLYFYWYRQILGQKVEFLVSFYNNEISEKSEIFDDQFSVERPDGSNFTLKIRSTKLEDSAMYFCASYDRGWQDTQYFGPGTRLTVL.

This sequence joins TRBV7-8 and TRBJ2-7; perhaps TRBD1 as D (6 bases). Germline V lookup: CDR1 SGHVS, CDR2 FQNEAQ. Trimming pared 5 bases from V and 3 bases from J, leaving 17 bases between. CDR3 size: 15 residues. CDR3 residues: CASSRDGDILYEQYF. CDR3 bases: TGTGCCAGCAGCCGAGATGGGGACATCCTCTACGAGCAGTACTTC.

The chain employs TRBV5-1 and TRBJ1-1; 8 bases agree with TRBD1. The germline V gene encodes CDR1 SGHRS and CDR2 YFSETQ. The CDR3 has 13 amino acids. The V gene end was trimmed by 4 bases and the J gene end by 6 bases; junction bases not matched to a gene: 5. CDR3 protein: CASSRGQAPEAFF. CDR3 bases: TGCGCCAGCAGCAGGGGACAGGCCCCTGAAGCTTTCTTT. Combining the CDR3 with reference TRBV5-1 and TRBJ1-1 gives the whole variable domain KAGVTQTPRYLIKTRGQQVTLSCSPISGHRSVSWYQQTPGQGLQFLFEYFSETQRNKGNFPGRFSGRQFSNSRSEMNVSTLELGDSALYLCASSRGQAPEAFFGQGTRLTVV.

J is TRBJ2-7 and V is TRBV28; D is unclear. CDR1 is MDHEN, CDR2 SYDVKM, per germline. Trimming took off 5 bases at V and 0 bases at J, with 5 bases between the two ends. The CDR3 loop spans 12 amino acids. CDR3 nucleotides: TGTGCCAGCAGTGTCAGCTCCTACGAGCAGTACTTC. It is translated as CASSVSSYEQYF. Filled out from reference TRBV28 and TRBJ2-7, the complete variable domain reads DVKVTQSSRYLVKRTGEKVFLECVQDMDHENMFWYRQDPGLGLRLIYFSYDVKMKEKGDIPEGYSVSREKKERFSLILESASTNQTSMYLCASSVSSYEQYFGPGTRLTVT.

The chain links TRBV11-2 to TRBJ1-2; 11 nucleotides align to TRBD1. Germline-derived CDR1 and CDR2 are SGHAT and FQNNGV. Trimming at V came to 6 bases and at J to 0 bases, leaving 9 bases not matched to a gene. This CDR3 spans 17 amino acids. DNA of the CDR3: TGTGCCAGCAGAGCAGGACAGGGGGCGAGTCCTAACTATGGCTACACCTTC. This sequence encodes CASRAGQGASPNYGYTF.

The rearrangement joins TRBV9 to TRBJ2-5; 7 nucleotides agree with TRBD1. CDR3 size: 14 residues. CDR1 and CDR2 from the germline V gene are SGDLS and YYNGEE. Trimming cost V 3 bases and J 5 bases; bases outside gene matches: 7. The CDR3 loop is CASSGDRPRETQYF. The CDR3 DNA reads as TGTGCCAGCAGCGGGGACAGACCGCGGGAGACCCAGTACTTC. Together with reference TRBV9 and TRBJ2-5, the CDR3 gives the full variable domain: DSGVTQTPKHLITATGQRVTLRCSPRSGDLSVYWYQQSLDQGLQFLIQYYNGEERAKGNILERFSAQQFPDLHSELNLSSLELGDSALYFCASSGDRPRETQYFGPGTRLLVL.

This clone was seen a handful of times. The rearrangement uses TRBV13 and TRBJ1-6; 9 nucleotides match TRBD1. Germline V gene sequence: CDR1 PRHDT, CDR2 FYEKMQ (reference sequence). CDR3 size: 14 residues. J gave up 7 bases and V 3 bases, and 1 base lay outside the gene matches. CDR3 region: CASSFGQGNSPLHF. The CDR3 nucleotides are TGTGCCAGCAGCTTTGGACAGGGGAATTCACCCCTCCACTTT.

This clone was detected once. CDR3: CASSRTSGEDTQYF. The CDR3 DNA reads as TGTGCCAGCAGTCGGACTAGCGGGGAAGATACGCAGTATTTT. The genes are TRBV6-5 and TRBJ2-3, with 12 nucleotides matching TRBD2. This CDR3 is built from 14 residues. V was pared by 5 bases and J by 5 bases, with 2 bases of the junction left unmatched. Germline V gene lookup returns CDR1 MNHEY and CDR2 SVGAGI.

The chain is built from TRBV4-1 and TRBJ2-5; maybe TRBD1 (5 bases). The V gene's germline CDR1 is MGHRA and CDR2 YSYEKL. The V end lost 0 bases, the J end lost 5 bases, and 10 bases lay between the germline ends. There are 14 residues in the CDR3. CDR3 sequence reads: CASSQDQGWETQYF. As DNA, the CDR3 is TGCGCCAGCAGCCAAGATCAGGGATGGGAGACCCAGTACTTC.

The CDR3 nucleotides read TGTGCCAGCTCACCAAGAGTCGGAACAGGGATTCAAGAGACCCAGTACTTC. Protein: CASSPRVGTGIQETQYF. The chain combines TRBV18 with TRBJ2-5; a weak D match, TRBD1 (6 bases). CDR3 size: 17 residues. V lost 2 bases to trimming and J lost 2 bases, with 18 bases between them. Germline CDR1 is KGHSH and CDR2 is LQKENI.

This clone occurred many times. Here the CDR3 reads CASSYSREGFWGQDTEAFF. CDR3 in DNA: TGTGCCAGCAGTTACTCCCGGGAGGGGTTTTGGGGCCAGGACACTGAAGCTTTCTTT. The V call is TRBV6-2 or TRBV6-3, the J call TRBJ1-1; tentatively, D is TRBD1 (5 bases). Germline lookup yields CDR1 MNHEY and CDR2 SVGEGT. The length of the CDR3 is 19 residues. V was shortened by 0 bases and J by 3 bases, with 23 bases between the two germline ends.

The chain couples TRBV6-5 to TRBJ1-3; 7 bases align to TRBD1. The CDR3 has 12 amino acids. From germline, CDR1 is MNHEY and CDR2 SVGAGI. The ends lost 7 bases at V and 4 bases at J; junction bases unmatched: 1. CDR3: CASMTGGNTIYF. In DNA form, the CDR3 reads TGTGCCAGCATGACAGGGGGAAACACCATATATTTT.

This clone was seen just once. The V and J genes are TRBV4-1 and TRBJ1-2; the match to TRBD1 covers 11 bases. The J segment lost 5 bases and the V segment lost 0 bases, leaving 11 bases of the junction unmatched. Germline V lookup: CDR1 MGHRA, CDR2 YSYEKL. The CDR3 runs 18 residues. CDR3 protein: CASSQEPDRGRPGYGYTF. The CDR3 DNA reads as TGCGCCAGCAGCCAAGAACCGGACAGGGGGCGCCCAGGATATGGCTACACCTTC.

The chain combines TRBV5-1 with TRBJ1-2; D gene ambiguous. V lost 4 bases to trimming and J lost 5 bases, with 9 bases between them. This CDR3 is built from 12 residues. Germline V gene data show CDR1 as SGHRS and CDR2 as YFSETQ. CDR3 amino acids: CASSRSTYGYTF. In DNA, the CDR3 is TGCGCCAGCAGCAGATCGACATATGGCTACACCTTC.

The chain uses TRBV3-1 (or the pseudogene TRBV3-2) and TRBJ2-2; 9 bases line up with TRBD2. Germline values: CDR1 LGHDT, CDR2 YNNKEL (reference sequence). The CDR3 loop spans 16 amino acids. The V segment lost 4 bases and the J segment 4 bases; nucleotides outside the gene matches: 7. CDR3 residues: CASSPGLAGSTGELFF. The DNA of the CDR3 is TGTGCCAGCAGCCCGGGACTAGCTGGAAGCACCGGGGAGCTGTTTTTT.

This clone was detected once. The rearrangement joins TRBV5-4 to TRBJ2-1; 12 nucleotides align to TRBD2. The V segment lost 4 bases and the J segment 9 bases; nucleotides outside the gene matches: 14. CDR3 length: 17 residues. Germline V lookup: CDR1 SGHNT, CDR2 YYREEE (reference sequence). CDR3 in amino acids: CASSTRLAGVPRGEQFF. DNA of the CDR3: TGTGCCAGCAGCACGAGACTAGCGGGGGTTCCTCGGGGTGAGCAGTTCTTC. The full variable domain, with the rest looked up from reference TRBV5-4 and TRBJ2-1, is ETGVTQSPTHLIKTRGQQVTLRCSSQSGHNTVSWYQQALGQGPQFIFQYYREEENGRGNFPPRFSGLQFPNYSSELNVNALELDDSALYLCASSTRLAGVPRGEQFFGPGTRLTVL.